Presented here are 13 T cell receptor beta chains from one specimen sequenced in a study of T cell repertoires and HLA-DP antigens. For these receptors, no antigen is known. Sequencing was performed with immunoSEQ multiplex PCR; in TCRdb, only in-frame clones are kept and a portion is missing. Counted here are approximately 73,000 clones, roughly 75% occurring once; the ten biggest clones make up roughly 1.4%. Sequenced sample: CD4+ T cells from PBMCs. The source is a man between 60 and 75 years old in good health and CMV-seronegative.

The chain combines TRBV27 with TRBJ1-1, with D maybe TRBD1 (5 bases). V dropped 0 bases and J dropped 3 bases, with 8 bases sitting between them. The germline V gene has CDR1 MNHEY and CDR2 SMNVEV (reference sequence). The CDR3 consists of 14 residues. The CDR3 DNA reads TGTGCCAGCAGTTTATCGCCGGGGCACACTGAAGCTTTCTTT. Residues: CASSLSPGHTEAFF.

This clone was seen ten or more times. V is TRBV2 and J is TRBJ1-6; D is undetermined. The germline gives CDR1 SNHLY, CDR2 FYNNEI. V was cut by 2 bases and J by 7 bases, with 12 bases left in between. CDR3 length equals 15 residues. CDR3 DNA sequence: TGTGCCAGCAGTGAATACCCAGGAGGGAATTCACCCCTCCACTTT. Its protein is CASSEYPGGNSPLHF.

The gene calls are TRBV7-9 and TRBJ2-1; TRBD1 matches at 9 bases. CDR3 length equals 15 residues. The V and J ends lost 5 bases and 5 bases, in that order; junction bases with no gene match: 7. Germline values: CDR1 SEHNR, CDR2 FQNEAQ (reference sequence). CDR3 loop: CASSPRGTGHNEQFF. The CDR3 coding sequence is TGTGCCAGCAGCCCGCGTGGGACAGGGCACAATGAGCAGTTCTTC.

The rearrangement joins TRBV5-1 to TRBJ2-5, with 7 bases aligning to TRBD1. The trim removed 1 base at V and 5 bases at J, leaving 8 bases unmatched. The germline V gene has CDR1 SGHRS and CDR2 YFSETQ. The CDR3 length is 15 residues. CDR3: CASSLTQGEWETQYF. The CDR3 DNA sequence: TGCGCCAGCAGCTTGACGCAGGGGGAGTGGGAGACCCAGTACTTC.

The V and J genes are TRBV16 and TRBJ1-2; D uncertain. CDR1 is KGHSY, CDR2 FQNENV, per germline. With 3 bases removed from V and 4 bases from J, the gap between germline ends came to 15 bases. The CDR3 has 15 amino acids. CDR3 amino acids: CASSHRTRLSYGYTF. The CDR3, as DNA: TGTGCCAGCAGCCACCGGACTAGGCTGTCCTATGGCTACACCTTC.

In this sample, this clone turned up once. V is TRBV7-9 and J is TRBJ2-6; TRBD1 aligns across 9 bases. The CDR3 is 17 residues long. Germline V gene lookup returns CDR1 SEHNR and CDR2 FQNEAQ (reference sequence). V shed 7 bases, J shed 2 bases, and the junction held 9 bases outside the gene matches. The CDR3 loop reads CASTPGTGQAGANVLTF. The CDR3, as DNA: TGTGCCAGCACCCCCGGGACAGGGCAGGCTGGGGCCAACGTCCTGACTTTC.

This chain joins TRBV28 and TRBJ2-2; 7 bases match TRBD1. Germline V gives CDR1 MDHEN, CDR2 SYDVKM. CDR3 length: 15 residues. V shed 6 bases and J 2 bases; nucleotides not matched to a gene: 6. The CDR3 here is CASSQWDRNTGELFF. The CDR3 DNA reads TGTGCCAGCAGCCAATGGGACAGAAACACCGGGGAGCTGTTTTTT.

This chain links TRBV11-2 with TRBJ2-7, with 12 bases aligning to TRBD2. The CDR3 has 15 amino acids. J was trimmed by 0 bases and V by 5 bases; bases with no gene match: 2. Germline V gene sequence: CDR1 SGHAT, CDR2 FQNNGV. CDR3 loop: CASSRTSGTSYEQYV. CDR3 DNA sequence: TGTGCCAGCAGCCGGACTAGCGGGACCTCCTACGAGCAGTACGTC.

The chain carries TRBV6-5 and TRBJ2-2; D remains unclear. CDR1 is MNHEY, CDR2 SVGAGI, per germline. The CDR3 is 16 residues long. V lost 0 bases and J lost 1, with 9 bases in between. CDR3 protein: CASSYSLPGNTGELFF. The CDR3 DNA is TGTGCCAGCAGTTACTCGTTGCCAGGGAACACCGGGGAGCTGTTTTTT.

The CDR3 is CASSLQPLGQGFYNEQFF. CDR3 DNA sequence: TGTGCCAGTAGTCTACAACCTCTGGGACAGGGGTTTTACAATGAGCAGTTCTTC. V usage is TRBV19 and J usage is TRBJ2-1; TRBD1 matches 10 bases. The V gene's germline CDR1 is LNHDA and CDR2 SQIVND (reference sequence). This CDR3 region has 18 residues. V shed 5 bases, J shed 4 bases, and the junction held 14 bases outside the gene matches.

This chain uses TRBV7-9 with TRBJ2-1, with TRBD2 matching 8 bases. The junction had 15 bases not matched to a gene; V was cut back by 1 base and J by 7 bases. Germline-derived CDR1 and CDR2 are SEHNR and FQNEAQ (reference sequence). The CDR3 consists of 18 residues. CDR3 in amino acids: CASSLVGGAGTSRNEQFF. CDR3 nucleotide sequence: TGTGCCAGCAGCTTAGTAGGAGGTGCCGGGACTAGTCGGAATGAGCAGTTCTTC.

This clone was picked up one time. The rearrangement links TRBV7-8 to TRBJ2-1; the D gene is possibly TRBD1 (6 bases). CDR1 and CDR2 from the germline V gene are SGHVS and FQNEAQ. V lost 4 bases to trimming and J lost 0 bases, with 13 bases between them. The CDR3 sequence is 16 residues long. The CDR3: CASSSADRSSYNEQFF. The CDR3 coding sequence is TGTGCCAGCAGCTCAGCGGACAGAAGCTCCTACAATGAGCAGTTCTTC.

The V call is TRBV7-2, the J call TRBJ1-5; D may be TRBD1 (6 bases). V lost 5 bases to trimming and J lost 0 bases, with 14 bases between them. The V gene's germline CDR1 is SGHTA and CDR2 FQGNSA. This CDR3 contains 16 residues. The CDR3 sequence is CASSTETGYSNQPQHF. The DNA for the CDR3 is TGTGCCAGCAGCACGGAGACAGGATATAGCAATCAGCCCCAGCATTTT.